This T cell receptor (beta chain) was found in a study of blood T cell repertoires in COVID-19. Turning to the study itself: Sites in the United States, Italy and Spain provided acute and convalescent COVID-19 samples. PBMCs, B-cell-depleted T cells, or T cells provided the cDNA or gDNA that made up the material.

Original handling: Nucleated cell number was recorded as an estimate derived from reference gene primer amplification. Here immunoSEQ multiplex PCR was the method, and the copy in TCRdb shows in-frame clones only, minus some. The V and J calls and clone size were taken over from that table, and D and trimming were inferred from the DNA. The data show about 100,000 clones, around 87% seen once. The clonotype comes from a woman in her twenties or thirties with acute or convalescent COVID-19. Material: peripheral blood.

CDR3 DNA sequence: TGTGCCAGTAGCGGAGGATCGAACACTGAAGCTTTCTTT. It codes for CASSGGSNTEAFF. The genes are TRBV2 and TRBJ1-1; D is undetermined. Looked up from germline, CDR1 is SNHLY and CDR2 is FYNNEI. V was pared by 9 bases and J by 1 base, with 12 bases between. The CDR3 length is 13 residues.